This is a list of T cell receptor beta chains from one sample in a study of cytomegalovirus exposure and HLA in healthy donors. The table came from immunoSEQ multiplex PCR; TCRdb's copy has only in-frame clones and leaves some out. The sample lists 150,000 to 200,000 clones, around nine tenths seen once, with 3% in the top ten. The specimen sequenced was PBMCs. The receptors derive from a man between 18 and 35 years old in good health and CMV-seronegative. Both conserved end residues are part of each CDR3. A D gene is named only where the DNA matches it firmly. Clone size is shown for a subset of rows, as once, few, many or a class of expanded clone.

j_gene: TRBJ1-5; abundance: NA; v_gene: TRBV6-1; d_gene: NA; CDR3aa: CASRTVSNQPQHF; CDR3nt: TGTGCCAGCCGGACAGTAAGCAATCAGCCCCAGCATTTT
j_gene: TRBJ1-3; abundance: NA; v_gene: TRBV5-4; d_gene: TRBD1; CDR3aa: CASSLGQGVGNTIYF; CDR3nt: TGTGCCAGCAGCTTGGGACAGGGGGTTGGAAACACCATATATTTT
j_gene: TRBJ2-1; abundance: NA; v_gene: TRBV6-1; d_gene: TRBD2; CDR3aa: CASSERLASNEQFF; CDR3nt: TGTGCCAGCAGTGAAAGACTAGCGAGCAATGAGCAGTTCTTC
j_gene: TRBJ1-5; abundance: NA; v_gene: TRBV6-1; d_gene: NA; CDR3aa: CASSGLHQPQHF; CDR3nt: TGTGCCAGCAGTGGACTTCATCAGCCCCAGCATTTT
j_gene: TRBJ2-1; abundance: NA; v_gene: TRBV19; d_gene: TRBD2; CDR3aa: CASSIGGRAYNEQFF; CDR3nt: TGTGCCAGTAGTATAGGCGGGAGGGCTTACAATGAGCAGTTCTTC
j_gene: TRBJ2-2; abundance: NA; v_gene: TRBV28; d_gene: TRBD2; CDR3aa: CATQGTSGNRDTGELFF; CDR3nt: TGTGCCACCCAAGGGACTAGCGGGAACAGAGACACCGGGGAGCTGTTTTTT
j_gene: TRBJ2-6; abundance: NA; v_gene: TRBV5-4; d_gene: NA; CDR3aa: CASSPGTGNSGANVLTF; CDR3nt: TGTGCCAGCAGCCCAGGAACAGGGAACTCTGGGGCCAACGTCCTGACTTTC
j_gene: TRBJ2-1; abundance: NA; v_gene: TRBV28; d_gene: TRBD1; CDR3aa: CASSPGGLHSSYNEQFF; CDR3nt: TGTGCCAGCAGCCCAGGGGGCCTACATAGCTCCTACAATGAGCAGTTCTTC
j_gene: TRBJ1-3; abundance: NA; v_gene: TRBV10-3; d_gene: NA; CDR3aa: CAISEGGASGNTIYF; CDR3nt: TGTGCCATCAGTGAAGGGGGGGCATCTGGAAACACCATATATTTT
j_gene: TRBJ2-1; abundance: NA; v_gene: TRBV29-1; d_gene: NA; CDR3aa: CSVEEPHRGSNEQFF; CDR3nt: TGCAGCGTCGAAGAGCCACATAGGGGTTCCAATGAGCAGTTCTTC
j_gene: TRBJ2-3; abundance: NA; v_gene: TRBV29-1; d_gene: NA; CDR3aa: CSVELLATSTDTQYF; CDR3nt: TGCAGCGTTGAGCTCCTAGCGACGTCCACAGATACGCAGTATTTT
j_gene: TRBJ2-1; abundance: once; v_gene: TRBV7-2; d_gene: NA; CDR3aa: CASSERVRNEQFF; CDR3nt: TGTGCCAGCAGTGAGCGGGTCCGCAATGAGCAGTTCTTC
j_gene: TRBJ1-6; abundance: few; v_gene: TRBV7-9; d_gene: NA; CDR3aa: CASSLVSGSPLHF; CDR3nt: TGTGCCAGCAGCTTAGTATCGGGTTCACCCCTCCACTTT
j_gene: TRBJ1-4; abundance: NA; v_gene: TRBV29-1; d_gene: NA; CDR3aa: CSVGGGEKLFF; CDR3nt: TGCAGCGTGGGGGGAGGGGAAAAACTGTTTTTT
j_gene: TRBJ2-3; abundance: NA; v_gene: TRBV29-1; d_gene: TRBD1; CDR3aa: CSARTGTVSTDTQYF; CDR3nt: TGCAGCGCTCGGACAGGAACCGTTAGCACAGATACGCAGTATTTT
j_gene: TRBJ1-1; abundance: NA; v_gene: TRBV5-1; d_gene: TRBD1; CDR3aa: CASSLEGARTEAFF; CDR3nt: TGCGCCAGCAGCTTGGAGGGGGCGCGGACTGAAGCTTTCTTT
j_gene: TRBJ2-7; abundance: NA; v_gene: TRBV19; d_gene: TRBD1; CDR3aa: CASSQGQGVTYEQYF; CDR3nt: TGTGCCAGTAGCCAGGGACAGGGGGTCACCTACGAGCAGTACTTC
j_gene: TRBJ1-2; abundance: NA; v_gene: TRBV29-1; d_gene: TRBD1; CDR3aa: CSVTTDRAYGYTF; CDR3nt: TGCAGCGTTACTACGGACAGGGCCTATGGCTACACCTTC
j_gene: TRBJ1-3; abundance: NA; v_gene: TRBV28; d_gene: TRBD1; CDR3aa: CASSSGGSRGNTIYF; CDR3nt: TGTGCCAGCAGTTCAGGGGGTTCGCGTGGAAACACCATATATTTT
j_gene: TRBJ2-1; abundance: NA; v_gene: TRBV4-3; d_gene: TRBD2; CDR3aa: CASSQGSGSPYNEQFF; CDR3nt: TGCGCCAGCAGCCAAGGTAGCGGGAGCCCCTACAATGAGCAGTTCTTC
j_gene: TRBJ2-7; abundance: NA; v_gene: TRBV19; d_gene: TRBD1; CDR3aa: CASSIEDRGRNEQYF; CDR3nt: TGTGCCAGTAGTATAGAGGACAGGGGTAGGAACGAGCAGTACTTC
j_gene: TRBJ2-5; abundance: NA; v_gene: TRBV19; d_gene: NA; CDR3aa: CASSPPRGFQYF; CDR3nt: TGTGCCAGTAGTCCGCCCCGGGGGTTCCAGTACTTC
j_gene: TRBJ2-1; abundance: NA; v_gene: TRBV2; d_gene: TRBD2; CDR3aa: CASRGTSGAYNEQFF; CDR3nt: TGTGCCAGCAGGGGGACTAGCGGGGCCTACAATGAGCAGTTCTTC
j_gene: TRBJ2-3; abundance: NA; v_gene: TRBV7-9; d_gene: NA; CDR3aa: CASSPTPFAQYF; CDR3nt: TGTGCCAGCAGTCCTACTCCATTTGCGCAGTATTTT
j_gene: TRBJ2-3; abundance: NA; v_gene: TRBV6-5; d_gene: TRBD1; CDR3aa: CASSTGQGSRTQYF; CDR3nt: TGTGCCAGCAGTACGGGACAGGGGTCTCGTACGCAGTATTTT
j_gene: TRBJ2-7; abundance: NA; v_gene: TRBV4-1; d_gene: TRBD2; CDR3aa: CASSHDPGTSGSGGPHEQYF; CDR3nt: TGCGCCAGCAGCCATGACCCCGGGACTAGCGGGAGCGGTGGGCCCCACGAGCAGTACTTC
j_gene: TRBJ2-1; abundance: NA; v_gene: TRBV10-3; d_gene: TRBD2; CDR3aa: CAISDQGLAGGNEQFF; CDR3nt: TGTGCCATCAGTGACCAGGGACTAGCGGGGGGAAATGAGCAGTTCTTC
j_gene: TRBJ2-3; abundance: few; v_gene: TRBV2; d_gene: NA; CDR3aa: CASRSSPWGGDTDTQYF; CDR3nt: TGTGCCAGCAGGTCCTCACCTTGGGGGGGCGACACAGATACGCAGTATTTT
j_gene: TRBJ2-5; abundance: once; v_gene: TRBV2; d_gene: NA; CDR3aa: CASRREIQETQYF; CDR3nt: TGTGCCAGCAGGAGGGAGATACAGGAGACCCAGTACTTC